These T cell receptor beta chains were read from a single sample in a study of shared clonotypes between healthy human individuals. Profiling relied on immunoSEQ multiplex PCR, and the TCRdb table lists in-frame clones only, not all of them. Seen here are about 710,000 clones, 72% observed once, and the top ten hold less than 2%. Sequences were obtained from memory CD4+ T cells sorted from blood. The receptor source for this set is a woman aged 30 to 39 in good health. Both conserved end residues are part of each CDR3. Fields, in order: V gene, D gene, J gene, clone size, CDR3 DNA, CDR3 protein. A D gene is named only where the DNA matches it firmly. A clone size is listed for some rows: how often the clone was seen (once, few, many), or a class if it is expanded.

>TRBV19|.|TRBJ1-5|.
TGTGCCAGTAGTATTACCGGGGACGGCAGTCAGCCCCAGCATTTT
CASSITGDGSQPQHF
>TRBV25-1|.|TRBJ2-2|once
TGTGCCAGCAGTGGTGTGAACACCGGGGAGCTGTTTTTT
CASSGVNTGELFF
>TRBV18|.|TRBJ1-4|.
TGTGCCAGCTCACCTTGGACAGCCGATAATGAAAAACTGTTTTTT
CASSPWTADNEKLFF
>TRBV11-2|.|TRBJ2-1|.
TGTGCCAGCAGCTTACTTGCATACTCCTACAATGAGCAGTTCTTC
CASSLLAYSYNEQFF
>TRBV19|.|TRBJ1-1|.
TGTGCCAGTAACCCGAGGGGCCGTTCGTCCGAAGCTTTCTTT
CASNPRGRSSEAFF
>TRBV5-1|TRBD1|TRBJ2-3|.
TGCGCCAGCAGCTTAGGGACAGGGGGCAGACATACGCAGTATTTT
CASSLGTGGRHTQYF
>TRBV19|.|TRBJ1-3|few
TGTGCCAGTAGAGTCCCCTCTGGAAACACCATATATTTT
CASRVPSGNTIYF
>TRBV5-1|.|TRBJ2-5|.
TGCGCCAGCAGCATCGGGTCGGGGGGCGGAGAGACCCAGTACTTC
CASSIGSGGGETQYF
>TRBV5-1|.|TRBJ2-3|.
TGCGCCAGCAGCTTGGCCGCAGCCTCCACAGATACGCAGTATTTT
CASSLAAASTDTQYF
>TRBV2|.|TRBJ2-7|many
TGTGCCAGCAGTCCTCAAGGACCCTACGAGCAGTACTTC
CASSPQGPYEQYF
>TRBV5-1|TRBD2|TRBJ2-3|.
TGCGCCAGCAGCTTGCGGCTAGCGGGACGGGGCACAGATACGCAGTATTTT
CASSLRLAGRGTDTQYF
>TRBV11-2|.|TRBJ2-6|.
TGTGCCAGCAGCCTCGACAGCTCTGGGGCCAACGTCCTGACTTTC
CASSLDSSGANVLTF
>TRBV6-1|.|TRBJ1-2|once
TGTGCCAGCAGTGAAGCGAGGGTCCCCGGGACAATTTCGGGCTACACCTTC
CASSEARVPGTISGYTF
>TRBV5-1|.|TRBJ1-2|.
TGCGCCAGCAGTCCCGGGACACCTAACTATGGCTACACCTTC
CASSPGTPNYGYTF
>TRBV28|TRBD1|TRBJ1-3|.
TGTGCCAGCAGGTCGGGACAGGGGACTGGAAACACCATATATTTT
CASRSGQGTGNTIYF
>TRBV5-6|.|TRBJ1-2|.
TGTGCCAGCAGCTTGGAATTAAACAGTGGCTACACCTTC
CASSLELNSGYTF
>TRBV15|.|TRBJ2-7|.
TGTGCCACCAGCAGGCCTGGCAGCTCCTACGAGCAGTACTTC
CATSRPGSSYEQYF
>TRBV28|TRBD2|TRBJ2-7|.
TGTGCCAGCAGTGTAAGACTAGCGGGAGGGCCGGGGTACGAGCAGTACTTC
CASSVRLAGGPGYEQYF
>TRBV13|TRBD1|TRBJ1-2|.
TGTGCCAGCAGCATCACACCCCGGACAGGGAATGGCTACACCTTC
CASSITPRTGNGYTF
>TRBV28|.|TRBJ1-2|.
TGTGCCAGCAGTTTATTAGGTTTCTATGGCTACACCTTC
CASSLLGFYGYTF
>TRBV7-3|.|TRBJ2-5|once
TGTGCCAGCAGCTTAATGAACGGGAAAGAGGAGACCCAGTACTTC
CASSLMNGKEETQYF
>TRBV19|TRBD1|TRBJ1-5|.
TGTGCCAGTAGTATTCAGGGGGGACAGCCCCAGCATTTT
CASSIQGGQPQHF
>TRBV6-5|TRBD1|TRBJ2-7|.
TGTGCCAGCAGACGGGGACAGGCCTTTGGTTACGAGCAGTACTTC
CASRRGQAFGYEQYF
>TRBV19|TRBD1|TRBJ1-4|.
TGTGCCAGTAGGGCCGGGACAGGGCGCGAAAAACTGTTTTTT
CASRAGTGREKLFF
>TRBV6-6|.|TRBJ2-1|.
TGTGCCAGCGGGAAGAACAGGGTGGGGGACAATGAGCAGTTCTTC
CASGKNRVGDNEQFF
>TRBV2|TRBD1|TRBJ1-5|.
TGTGCCAGCAGTGGCAGGGGGCCGGATCAGCCCCAGCATTTT
CASSGRGPDQPQHF
>TRBV4-1|.|TRBJ2-7|.
TGCGCCAGCAGCCAAGTACAGGGAGCCTCCTACGAGCAGTACTTC
CASSQVQGASYEQYF
>TRBV15|.|TRBJ2-1|.
TGTGCCACCTCTCTCCTACGGGATGAGCAGTTCTTC
CATSLLRDEQFF
>TRBV7-8|.|TRBJ2-7|.
TGTGCCAGCAGCTTAGCGCGCGGGTTTATCTACGAGCAGTACTTC
CASSLARGFIYEQYF
>TRBV29-1|TRBD1|TRBJ2-5|.
TGCAGCGTTGATGGGACAGGTTTAGAGACCCAGTACTTC
CSVDGTGLETQYF
>TRBV28|TRBD2|TRBJ2-7|.
TGTGCCAGCAGTTTTGAGCTAGCGGGACCCCCCTACGAGCAGTACTTC
CASSFELAGPPYEQYF
>TRBV7-2|TRBD2|TRBJ2-1|.
TGTGCCAGCAGCTTAAGGGGTAAGACTAGCGGTTTTTCCTACAATGAGCAGTTCTTC
CASSLRGKTSGFSYNEQFF
>TRBV5-4|.|TRBJ2-7|.
TGTGCCAGCAGCCGAGGAGGGGGCGAGGGGGAGCCCCTCTACGAGCAGTACTTC
CASSRGGGEGEPLYEQYF
>TRBV15|TRBD1|TRBJ1-1|.
TGTGCCACCAGCAGAGACCCGGGACAGCTGAACACTGAAGCTTTCTTT
CATSRDPGQLNTEAFF
>TRBV28|.|TRBJ2-1|.
TGTGCCAGCAGTTTGCCTGGACAAGCCAATGAGCAGTTCTTC
CASSLPGQANEQFF
>TRBV7-5|.|TRBJ2-7|.
TGTGCCAGCAACCTAGGAGGGCCTTCCTACGAGCAGTACTTC
CASNLGGPSYEQYF
>TRBV30|.|TRBJ1-3|.
TGTGCCTGGAGTGTACCAGGGACTCGGGGAAACACCATATATTTT
CAWSVPGTRGNTIYF
>TRBV6-1|.|TRBJ1-4|.
TGTGCCAGCACCCAGGCTCCAACAACTAATGAAAAACTGTTTTTT
CASTQAPTTNEKLFF
>TRBV15|TRBD2|TRBJ2-5|.
TGTGCCACCTCGGACGGCTTGACTAGCGCGACATCCCGGGAGACCCAGTACTTC
CATSDGLTSATSRETQYF
>TRBV7-8|.|TRBJ2-1|.
TGTGCCAGCAGCCCACGAAGGGGGAACAATGAGCAGTTCTTC
CASSPRRGNNEQFF
>TRBV28|.|TRBJ1-1|.
TGTGCCAGCAGTTATCCCCTACAGGGACCTTCGAACACTGAAGCTTTCTTT
CASSYPLQGPSNTEAFF
>TRBV12-5|.|TRBJ1-1|.
TGTGCTAGTGGTTTGATGCACACCATGACTGAGAACACTGAAGCTTTCTTT
CASGLMHTMTENTEAFF
>TRBV18|TRBD1|TRBJ2-3|.
TGTGCCAGCTCACCGGACAGGGGCACAGATACGCAGTATTTT
CASSPDRGTDTQYF
>TRBV6-1|.|TRBJ2-7|.
TGTGCCAGCAGTGAAGGACAGAAAAGCTCCTACGAGCAGTACTTC
CASSEGQKSSYEQYF
>TRBV4-2|TRBD1|TRBJ2-7|.
TGTGCCAGCAGCCATTTAGACAGGGTCCACGAGCAGTACTTC
CASSHLDRVHEQYF
>TRBV2|.|TRBJ1-1|.
TGTGCCAGCAGCCCTGAGGCGGGGAGGCGAAACACTGAAGCTTTCTTT
CASSPEAGRRNTEAFF
>TRBV10-3|.|TRBJ2-7|.
TGTGCCATCAGTGGGGGGCAGGGCTACGAGCAGTACTTC
CAISGGQGYEQYF
>TRBV27|TRBD1|TRBJ2-4|.
TGTGCCAGCACCTCAGTCTCAACAGGGGCAGAAAACATTCAGTACTTC
CASTSVSTGAENIQYF
>TRBV28|.|TRBJ1-1|.
TGTGCCAGCAGTCCCCCGAGACAGACCACTGAAGCTTTCTTT
CASSPPRQTTEAFF
>TRBV5-5|.|TRBJ1-2|.
TGTGCCAGCAGCGGTTCTACGGGGGAAGGGGGCTACACCTTC
CASSGSTGEGGYTF
>TRBV6-1|TRBD2|TRBJ2-1|few
TGTGCCAGCAGTGAAATAGCGGGCTCCTACAATGAGCAGTTCTTC
CASSEIAGSYNEQFF
>TRBV6-5|TRBD2|TRBJ2-7|once
TGTGCCAGCAGTCTTCGGGGGGGCAGAGGCAACGAGCAGTACTTC
CASSLRGGRGNEQYF
>TRBV18|.|TRBJ2-7|.
TGTGCCAGCTCACCGAGGGCTCCGGGAGTCTCAGTATCCGAGCAGTACTTC
CASSPRAPGVSVSEQYF
>TRBV19|.|TRBJ1-5|few
TGTGCCAGTAGTATTAGCGACAGATTAAATCAGCCCCAGCATTTT
CASSISDRLNQPQHF
>TRBV5-1|.|TRBJ2-7|few
TGCGCCACCCCTAGGAAGACCTACGAGCAGTACTTC
CATPRKTYEQYF